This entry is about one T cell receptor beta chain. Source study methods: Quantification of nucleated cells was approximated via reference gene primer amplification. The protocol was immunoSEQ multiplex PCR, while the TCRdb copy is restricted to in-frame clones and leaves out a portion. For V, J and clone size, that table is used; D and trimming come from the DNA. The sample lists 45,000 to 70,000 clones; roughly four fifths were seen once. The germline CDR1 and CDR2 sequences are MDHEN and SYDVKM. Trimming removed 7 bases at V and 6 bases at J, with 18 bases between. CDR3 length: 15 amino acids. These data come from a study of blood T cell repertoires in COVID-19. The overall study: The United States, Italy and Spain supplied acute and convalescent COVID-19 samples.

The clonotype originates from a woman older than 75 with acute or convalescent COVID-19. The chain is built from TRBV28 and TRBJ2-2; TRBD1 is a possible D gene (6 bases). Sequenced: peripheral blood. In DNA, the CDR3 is TGTGCCAGCACCGGAGAGACAGGTCGGGCCGGGGAGCTGTTTTTT. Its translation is CASTGETGRAGELFF.